This T cell receptor beta chain was profiled in a study of beta chain features in type 1 diabetes. The CDR3 spans 14 residues. In germline, CDR1 is LNHDA, CDR2 SQIVND (reference sequence). Germline trimming cut 7 bases from V and 3 bases from J; bases unmatched to any gene: 7. In regard to this clone: Antigen: not known.

Overall study results and limits: Shorter TCRB CDR3s, moderately but significantly so, marked every one of the four CD4+ subsets in Type 1 diabetes patients.

Every sorted population was more than 95% pure. Every bit of the isolated RNA underwent reverse transcription, so sequencing read expressed TCRB transcripts. Sequencing used immunoSEQ multiplex PCR; TCRdb keeps in-frame clones, though not all of them. The sample shows hundreds of thousands of clones, roughly 12% of them seen only once. The sample was naive CD4+ T cells from blood. The clonotype comes from a man younger than 35 in good health. The chain couples TRBV19 to TRBJ1-1; TRBD1 agrees at 8 bases. CDR3 DNA: TGTGCCAGTAAAAGGGACAGGATGGACACTGAAGCTTTCTTT. This codes for CASKRDRMDTEAFF.